This TCR beta chain appears in the sequencing data of a study of T cell responses to AZD1222 COVID-19 vaccine. Germline-derived CDR1 and CDR2 are GTSNPN and SVGIG (reference sequence). This CDR3 spans 14 amino acids. Trimming pared 1 base from V and 3 bases from J, leaving 10 bases between. The table came from immunoSEQ multiplex PCR; TCRdb's copy has only in-frame clones and leaves some out. In the table there are roughly 120,000 clones, about 95% of which are singletons. The chain has TRBV30 and TRBJ1-5; D uncertain. The clonotype comes from an adult who received the AZD1222 COVID-19 vaccine. Sample: peripheral blood, taken 28 days after the second AZD1222 dose. The CDR3, as DNA: TGTGCCTGGAGTGCCCTACGAAACAATCAGCCCCAGCATTTT. This codes for CAWSALRNNQPQHF. Variable domain in full (rest from reference TRBV30 and TRBJ1-5): SQTIHQWPATLVQPVGSPLSLECTVEGTSNPNLYWYRQAAGRGLQLLFYSVGIGQISSEVPQNLSASRPQDRQFILSSKKLLLSDSGFYLCAWSALRNNQPQHFGDGTRLSIL.